This T cell receptor (beta chain) was sequenced during a study of T-cell reconstitution after alpha-beta-depleted transplantation in children. Study results and caveats: After transplant, high TCRbeta diversity at day 60 in some patients arose from surviving recipient T cells and thymic progenitors. Among T cells one year after transplant, newly produced cells accounted for most counts and diversity. Several hundred expanded graft clones reportedly gave rise to the alpha-beta T cells present about two months after transplant.

This sample's TCRbeta library carried unique molecular identifier barcodes. In TCRdb, the PCR reads were re-called with MiXCR into one record per CDR3 protein. The data contain about 300,000 distinct CDR3 sequences, about 9.5% of them singletons. This clonotype was observed many times. Its target is unknown. V was clipped by 5 bases and J by 2 bases; unmatched bases: 4. CDR3 length equals 15 residues. Germline V gene lookup returns CDR1 SGHTA and CDR2 FQGTGA. The chain has TRBV7-3 and TRBJ2-3; 10 nucleotides align to TRBD2. The receptor was derived from a boy under two years old with acute myeloid leukemia, due to receive a stem cell transplant. The starting material was PBMCs, obtained before TCRalphabeta/CD19-depleted stem cell transplant. The CDR3 is CASSPSGRVTDTQYF. As DNA, the CDR3 is TGTGCCAGCAGCCCCAGCGGGAGGGTCACAGATACGCAGTATTTT.